This T cell receptor beta chain emerged from a study of CD8+ T cells in alopecia areata. Across the study: A regimen of oral tofacitinib, 5 to 10 mg twice daily, was given to treated patients. Study-wide findings and caveats: Scalp samples also yield sequences from resident alphabeta T cells of normal skin. Normal scalp had lower clonality than lesional scalp, with alopecia totalis/universalis lesions showing this most strongly.

This clone has a handful of counts. Its antigen remains unidentified. Individuals with alopecia areata gave both lesional scalp punch biopsies and peripheral blood for collection. V lost 2 bases to trimming and J lost 4 bases; unmatched junction nucleotides: 5. Per the germline V gene, CDR1 is ENHRY and CDR2 is SYGVKD. This CDR3 comprises 15 residues. Following RNA extraction, reverse transcription yielded cDNA that acted as the sequencing template. The table came from immunoSEQ multiplex PCR; TCRdb's copy has only in-frame clones and leaves some out. The sample lists around 250,000 clones, 65% to 70% seen once, with 0.95% to 1.5% in the top ten.

The source is a human donor with alopecia areata. This sample comprised CD4+ T cells sorted from blood, obtained at week 0. The chain carries TRBV10-3 and TRBJ2-1, with 7 positions matching TRBD2. The CDR3 DNA sequence: TGTGCCATCAGTGAGAGTAGCGGGTTTTACAATGAGCAGTTCTTC. It encodes CAISESSGFYNEQFF.